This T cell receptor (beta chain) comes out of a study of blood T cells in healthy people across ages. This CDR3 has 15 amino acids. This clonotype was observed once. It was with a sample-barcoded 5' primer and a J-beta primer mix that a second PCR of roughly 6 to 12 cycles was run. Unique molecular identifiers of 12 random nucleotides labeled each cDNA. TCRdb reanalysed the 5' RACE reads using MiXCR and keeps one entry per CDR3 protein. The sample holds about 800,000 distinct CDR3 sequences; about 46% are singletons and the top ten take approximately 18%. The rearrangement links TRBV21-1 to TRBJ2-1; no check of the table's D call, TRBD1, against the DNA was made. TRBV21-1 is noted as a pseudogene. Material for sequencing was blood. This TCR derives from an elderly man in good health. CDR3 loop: CASSKALGVGCEQFF. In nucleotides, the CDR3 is TGTGCCAGCAGCAAAGCCCTGGGCGTAGGATGTGAGCAGTTCTTC.